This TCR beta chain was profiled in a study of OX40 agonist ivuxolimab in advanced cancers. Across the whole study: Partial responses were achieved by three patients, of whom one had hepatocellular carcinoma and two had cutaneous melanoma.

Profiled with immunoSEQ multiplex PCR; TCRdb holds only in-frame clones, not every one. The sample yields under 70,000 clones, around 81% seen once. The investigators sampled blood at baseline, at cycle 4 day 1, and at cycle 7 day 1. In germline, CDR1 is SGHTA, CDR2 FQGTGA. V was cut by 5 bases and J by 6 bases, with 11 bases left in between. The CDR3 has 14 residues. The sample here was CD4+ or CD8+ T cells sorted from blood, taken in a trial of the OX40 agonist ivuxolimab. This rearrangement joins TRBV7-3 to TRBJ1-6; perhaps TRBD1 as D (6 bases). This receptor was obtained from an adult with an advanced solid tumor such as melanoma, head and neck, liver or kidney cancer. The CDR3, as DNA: TGTGCCAGCAGCACGGACAGCGGTAATTCACCCCTCCACTTT. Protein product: CASSTDSGNSPLHF.